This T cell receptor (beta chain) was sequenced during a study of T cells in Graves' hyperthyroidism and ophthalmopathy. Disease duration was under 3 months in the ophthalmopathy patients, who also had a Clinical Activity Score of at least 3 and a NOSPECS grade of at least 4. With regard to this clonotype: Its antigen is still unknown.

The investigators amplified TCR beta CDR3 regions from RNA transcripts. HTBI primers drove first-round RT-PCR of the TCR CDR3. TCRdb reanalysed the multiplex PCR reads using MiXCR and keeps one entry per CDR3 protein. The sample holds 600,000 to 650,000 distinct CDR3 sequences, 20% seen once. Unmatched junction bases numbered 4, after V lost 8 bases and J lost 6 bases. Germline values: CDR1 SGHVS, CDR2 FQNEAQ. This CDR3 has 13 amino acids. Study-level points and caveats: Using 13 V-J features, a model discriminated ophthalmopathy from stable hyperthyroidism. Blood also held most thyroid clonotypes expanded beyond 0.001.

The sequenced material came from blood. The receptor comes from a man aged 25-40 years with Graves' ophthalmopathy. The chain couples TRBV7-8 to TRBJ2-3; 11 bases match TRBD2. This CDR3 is CASELAGVDTQYF. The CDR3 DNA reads TGTGCCAGCGAACTAGCGGGAGTGGATACGCAGTATTTT.